Presented here are 14 T cell receptor beta chains from one specimen sequenced in a study of control samples from healthy donors and cancer patients. Measured with immunoSEQ multiplex PCR; TCRdb has only the in-frame clones, and not every one. The data hold over 100,000 clones, with about 92% observed a single time. Source material: blood. Receptors originate from a woman in her 50s in good health.

J is TRBJ1-5 and V is TRBV28; 7 positions match TRBD1. The CDR3 extends over 18 amino acids. The germline V gene has CDR1 MDHEN and CDR2 SYDVKM. J gave up 1 base and V 2 bases, and 11 bases lay outside the gene matches. CDR3 bases: TGTGCCAGCAGTTTAGGCGGCAGGGGGAGGGTAAGCAATCAGCCCCAGCATTTT. Translated: CASSLGGRGRVSNQPQHF.

The genes are TRBV3-1 (or the pseudogene TRBV3-2) and TRBJ1-2; no clear D. V was trimmed by 0 bases and J by 4 bases, leaving 9 bases between them. From germline, CDR1 is LGHDT and CDR2 YNNKEL (reference sequence). The CDR3 has 14 amino acids. CDR3 region: CASSQDEGSYGYTF. The CDR3 nucleotides read TGTGCCAGCAGCCAAGATGAAGGGTCCTATGGCTACACCTTC.

The gene calls are TRBV6-6 and TRBJ2-5; D is unresolved. Germline-derived CDR1 and CDR2 are MNHNY and SVGAGI (reference sequence). Between the trimmed V and J ends, which lost 6 bases and 4 bases, there was a span of 9 bases. This CDR3 is built from 12 residues. The CDR3 spells CASSSDSETQYF. The DNA of the CDR3 is TGTGCCAGCAGCTCCGACTCAGAGACCCAGTACTTC.

The genes are TRBV10-3 and TRBJ2-2; perhaps TRBD1 as D (6 bases). Per germline, CDR1 ENHRY and CDR2 SYGVKD. The ends were cut back, 0 bases at V and 2 bases at J, with 10 bases in the middle. CDR3 length: 16 residues. The CDR3 coding sequence is TGTGCCATCAGTGAGTCAGGACAGACAAACACCGGGGAGCTGTTTTTT. The encoded protein is CAISESGQTNTGELFF.

The chain links TRBV2 to TRBJ1-2; D unclear. Trimming removed 8 bases from V and 13 bases from J, with 17 bases in between. The CDR3 contains 11 residues. Germline loops: CDR1 SNHLY, CDR2 FYNNEI. CDR3 amino acids: CASQARSVSTF. DNA for the CDR3: TGTGCCAGCCAAGCGCGGTCAGTCAGCACCTTC. The full variable domain, with the rest looked up from reference TRBV2 and TRBJ1-2, is EPEVTQTPSHQVTQMGQEVILRCVPISNHLYFYWYRQILGQKVEFLVSFYNNEISEKSEIFDDQFSVERPDGSNFTLKIRSTKLEDSAMYFCASQARSVSTFGSGTRLTVV.

This rearrangement joins TRBV3-1 (or the pseudogene TRBV3-2) to TRBJ1-2, with D possibly matching TRBD1 (6 bases). The germline CDR1 and CDR2 sequences are LGHDT and YNNKEL (reference sequence). Trimming pared 1 base from V and 3 bases from J, leaving 12 bases between. The CDR3 totals 15 residues. This chain's CDR3 is CASSQGYGGDYGYTF. CDR3 sequence (DNA): TGTGCCAGCAGCCAAGGGTACGGGGGCGACTATGGCTACACCTTC.

The V and J genes are TRBV19 and TRBJ2-7; the D gene is possibly TRBD2 (5 bases). V dropped 2 bases and J dropped 3 bases, with 11 bases sitting between them. The CDR3 is made up of 14 amino acids. Germline CDR1 is LNHDA and CDR2 is SQIVND (reference sequence). The CDR3 nucleotides are TGTGCCAGTAGTATAATCATTGGGAGCTACGAGCAGTACTTC. It yields the protein CASSIIIGSYEQYF.

This clone was seen a single time. The V call is TRBV11-2, the J call TRBJ1-3; D not certain. V lost 1 base and J lost 0, with 13 bases in between. CDR3 size: 17 residues. CDR1 is SGHAT, CDR2 FQNNGV, per germline. CDR3 in amino acids: CASSLVIGSSSGNTIYF. DNA for the CDR3: TGTGCCAGCAGCTTAGTTATAGGGTCATCCTCTGGAAACACCATATATTTT.

This rearrangement joins TRBV5-4 to TRBJ2-1; TRBD2 agrees at 14 bases. The V gene's germline CDR1 is SGHNT and CDR2 YYREEE (reference sequence). The CDR3 sequence is 16 residues long. V lost 4 bases to trimming and J lost 8 bases; unmatched junction nucleotides: 8. The CDR3 DNA sequence: TGTGCCAGCAGCCGAGGGACTAGCGGGAGTCGGGATGAGCAGTTCTTC. It codes for CASSRGTSGSRDEQFF.

This chain joins TRBV30 and TRBJ1-2; D gene uncertain. Germline CDR1 is GTSNPN and CDR2 is SVGIG (reference sequence). V gave up 0 bases and J gave up 2 bases, with 13 bases separating them. CDR3 length equals 15 residues. The CDR3 loop is CAWSVAGLGNYGYTF. CDR3 bases: TGTGCCTGGAGTGTAGCTGGGTTAGGGAACTATGGCTACACCTTC.

The chain carries TRBV24-1 and TRBJ2-1, with 10 bases fitting TRBD1. CDR1 is KGHDR, CDR2 SFDVKD, per germline. The CDR3 totals 16 residues. V was clipped by 1 base and J by 9 bases; unmatched bases: 8. CDR3 nucleotide sequence: TGTGCCACCAGTGATTTCCCGGGGACAGGGGACGCTGAGCAGTTCTTC. Amino acid sequence: CATSDFPGTGDAEQFF.

V and J are TRBV29-1 and TRBJ1-1; 7 nucleotides agree with TRBD1. Trimming at V came to 6 bases and at J to 2 bases, leaving 9 bases not matched to a gene. This CDR3 is 14 amino acids long. Germline V lookup: CDR1 SQVTM, CDR2 ANQGSEA. In nucleotides, the CDR3 is TGCAGCGTCGGAATGGGACAGTTAAACACTGAAGCTTTCTTT. It specifies CSVGMGQLNTEAFF.

CDR3 in DNA: TGTGCCAGCAGTTTGTACCGGCAGACCCAGTACTTC. It is translated as CASSLYRQTQYF. The chain has TRBV12-3 or TRBV12-4 and TRBJ2-5; no definite D call. The CDR3 spans 12 residues. V was cut by 3 bases and J by 6 bases, with 8 bases left in between.

The chain links TRBV7-9 to TRBJ1-2; a possible D gene is TRBD1 (6 bases). The CDR3 covers 13 residues. Trimming took off 3 bases at V and 4 bases at J, with 9 bases between the two ends. CDR1 and CDR2 from the germline V gene are SEHNR and FQNEAQ (reference sequence). The CDR3 DNA is TGTGCCAGCAGCTTTAACAGGGCCTATGGCTACACCTTC. Translating it yields CASSFNRAYGYTF.